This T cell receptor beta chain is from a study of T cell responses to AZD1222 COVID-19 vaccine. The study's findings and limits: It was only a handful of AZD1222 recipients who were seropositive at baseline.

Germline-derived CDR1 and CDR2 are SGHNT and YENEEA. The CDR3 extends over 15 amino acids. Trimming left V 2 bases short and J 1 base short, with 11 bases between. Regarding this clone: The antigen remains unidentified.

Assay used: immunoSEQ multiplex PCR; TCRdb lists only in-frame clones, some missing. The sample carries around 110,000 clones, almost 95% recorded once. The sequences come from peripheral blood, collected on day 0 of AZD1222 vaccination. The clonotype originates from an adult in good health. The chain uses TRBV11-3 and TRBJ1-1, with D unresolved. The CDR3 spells CASSLYELGNTEAFF. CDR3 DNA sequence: TGTGCCAGCAGCTTATACGAGCTCGGGAACACTGAAGCTTTCTTT.